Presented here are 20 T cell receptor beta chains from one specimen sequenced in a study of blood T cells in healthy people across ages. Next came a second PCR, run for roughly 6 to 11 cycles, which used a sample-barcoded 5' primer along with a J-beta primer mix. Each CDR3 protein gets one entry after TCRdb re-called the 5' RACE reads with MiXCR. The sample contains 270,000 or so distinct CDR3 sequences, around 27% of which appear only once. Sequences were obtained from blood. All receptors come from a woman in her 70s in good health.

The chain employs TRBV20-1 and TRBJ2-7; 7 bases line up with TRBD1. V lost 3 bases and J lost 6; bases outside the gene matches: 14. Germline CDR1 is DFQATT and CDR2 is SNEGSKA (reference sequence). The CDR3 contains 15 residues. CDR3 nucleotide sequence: TGCAGTGCTAGTATGGCCGGGACAGCTGACGGCGAGCAGTACTTC. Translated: CSASMAGTADGEQYF.

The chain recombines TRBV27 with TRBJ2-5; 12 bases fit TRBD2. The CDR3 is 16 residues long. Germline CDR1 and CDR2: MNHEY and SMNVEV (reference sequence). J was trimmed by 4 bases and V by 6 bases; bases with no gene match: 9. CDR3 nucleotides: TGTGCCAGCAGACCTCTCCTAGCGGGAGGGGGAGAGACCCAGTACTTC. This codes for CASRPLLAGGGETQYF.

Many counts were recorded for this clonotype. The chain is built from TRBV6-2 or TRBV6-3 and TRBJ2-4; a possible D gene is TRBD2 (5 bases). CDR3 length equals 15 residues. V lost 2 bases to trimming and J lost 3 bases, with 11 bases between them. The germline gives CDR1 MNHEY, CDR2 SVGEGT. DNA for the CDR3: TGTGCCAGCAGTTACCAGCGGTCCCACAAAAACATTCAGTACTTC. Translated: CASSYQRSHKNIQYF.

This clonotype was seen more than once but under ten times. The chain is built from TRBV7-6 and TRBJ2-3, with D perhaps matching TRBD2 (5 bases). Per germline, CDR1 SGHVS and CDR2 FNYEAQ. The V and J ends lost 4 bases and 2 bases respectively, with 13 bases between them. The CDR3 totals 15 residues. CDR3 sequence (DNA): TGTGCCAGCAGCTACGGGGAGCCCGACACAGATACGCAGTATTTT. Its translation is CASSYGEPDTDTQYF.

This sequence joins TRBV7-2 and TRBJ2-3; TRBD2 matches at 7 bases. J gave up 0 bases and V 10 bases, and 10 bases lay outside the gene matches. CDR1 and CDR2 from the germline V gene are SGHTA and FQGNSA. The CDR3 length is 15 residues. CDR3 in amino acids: CATRERGISTDTQYF. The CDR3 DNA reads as TGTGCCACCCGGGAGCGGGGCATTAGCACAGATACGCAGTATTTT.

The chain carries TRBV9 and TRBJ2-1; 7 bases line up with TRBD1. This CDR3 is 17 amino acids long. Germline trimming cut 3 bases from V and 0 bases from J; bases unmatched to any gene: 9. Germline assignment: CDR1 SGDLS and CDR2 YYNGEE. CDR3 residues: CASSEYRGQSSYNEQFF. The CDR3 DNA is TGTGCCAGCAGCGAATACAGGGGACAAAGCTCCTACAATGAGCAGTTCTTC.

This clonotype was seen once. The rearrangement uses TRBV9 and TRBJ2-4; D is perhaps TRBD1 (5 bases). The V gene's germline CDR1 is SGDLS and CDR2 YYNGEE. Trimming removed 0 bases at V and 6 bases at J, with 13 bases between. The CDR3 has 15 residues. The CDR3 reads CASSVAEGALNIQYF. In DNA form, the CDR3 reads TGTGCCAGCAGCGTAGCTGAAGGGGCTTTAAACATTCAGTACTTC.

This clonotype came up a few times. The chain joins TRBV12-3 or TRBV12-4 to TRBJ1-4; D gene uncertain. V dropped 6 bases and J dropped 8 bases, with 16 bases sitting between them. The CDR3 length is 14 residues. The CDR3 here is CASSYDGRREKLFF. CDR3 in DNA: TGTGCCAGCAGCTATGACGGGAGACGGGAAAAACTGTTTTTT.

The CDR3 DNA is TGTGCCAGCAGCTTAGATCGCTTAGCAGGGGCGGCCCAGTACTTC. The encoded protein is CASSLDRLAGAAQYF. The chain joins TRBV11-2 to TRBJ2-5; D might be TRBD1 (6 bases). Germline values: CDR1 SGHAT, CDR2 FQNNGV. The CDR3 consists of 15 residues. Deletions cut 0 bases from V and 9 bases from J, with 17 bases between. The complete variable domain, with remaining parts taken from reference TRBV11-2 and TRBJ2-5, reads EAGVAQSPRYKIIEKRQSVAFWCNPISGHATLYWYQQILGQGPKLLIQFQNNGVVDDSQLPKDRFSAERLKGVDSTLKIQPAKLEDSAVYLCASSLDRLAGAAQYFGPGTRLLVL.

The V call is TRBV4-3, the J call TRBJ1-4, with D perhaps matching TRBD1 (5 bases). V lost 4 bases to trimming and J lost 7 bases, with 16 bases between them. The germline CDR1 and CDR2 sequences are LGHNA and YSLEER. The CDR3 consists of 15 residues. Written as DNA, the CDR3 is TGCGCCAGCAGCCCGCCGGGCCCCGGGGGTGAAAAACTGTTTTTT. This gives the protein CASSPPGPGGEKLFF.

Here the CDR3 reads CASSQGLGLNTDTQYF. CDR3 bases: TGCGCCAGCAGCCAAGGGTTGGGCCTTAACACAGATACGCAGTATTTT. The V gene is TRBV4-1, the J gene TRBJ2-3; D is unresolved. The V gene lost 1 base and the J gene lost 2 bases, with 13 bases spanning the gap. The germline gives CDR1 MGHRA, CDR2 YSYEKL. The CDR3 length is 16 residues.

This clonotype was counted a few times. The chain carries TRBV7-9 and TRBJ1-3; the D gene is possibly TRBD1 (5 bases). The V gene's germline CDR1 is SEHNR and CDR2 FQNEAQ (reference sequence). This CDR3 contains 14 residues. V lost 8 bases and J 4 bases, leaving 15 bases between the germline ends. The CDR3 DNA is TGTGCCAGCCAAAGATGGGACGAGGGAAACACCATATATTTT. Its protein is CASQRWDEGNTIYF.

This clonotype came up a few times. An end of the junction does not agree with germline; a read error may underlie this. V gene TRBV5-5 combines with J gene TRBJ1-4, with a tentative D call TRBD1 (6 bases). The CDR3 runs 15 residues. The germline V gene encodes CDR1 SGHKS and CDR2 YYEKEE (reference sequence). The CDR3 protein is CASSFRDNSNEELFF. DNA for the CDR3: TGTGCCAGCAGCTTTAGGGACAACTCTAATGAAGAACTGTTTTTT.

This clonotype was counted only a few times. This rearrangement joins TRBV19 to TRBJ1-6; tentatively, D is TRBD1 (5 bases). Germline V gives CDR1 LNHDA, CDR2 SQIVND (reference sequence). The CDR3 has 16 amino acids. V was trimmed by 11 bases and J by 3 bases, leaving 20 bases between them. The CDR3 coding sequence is TGTGCCCGTCGGACCGACAGCGACCACTATAATTCACCCCTCCACTTT. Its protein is CARRTDSDHYNSPLHF.

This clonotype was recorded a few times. The CDR3 DNA reads TGCAGTGCTAGTGCGGTCGCTGGTGGCTACACCTTC. Translation gives CSASAVAGGYTF. The chain carries TRBV20-1 and TRBJ1-2; D gene ambiguous. Germline V gives CDR1 DFQATT, CDR2 SNEGSKA (reference sequence). The V end lost 3 bases, the J end lost 7 bases, and 12 bases lay between the germline ends. The CDR3 is made up of 12 amino acids.

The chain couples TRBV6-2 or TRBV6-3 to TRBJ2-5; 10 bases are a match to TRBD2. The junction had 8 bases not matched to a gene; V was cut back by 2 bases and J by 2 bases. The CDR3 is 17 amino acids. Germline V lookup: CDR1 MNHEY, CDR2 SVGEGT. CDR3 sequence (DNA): TGTGCCAGCAGTTACGGAGCGGGGGGGGCTTGGCAAGAGACCCAGTACTTC. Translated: CASSYGAGGAWQETQYF.

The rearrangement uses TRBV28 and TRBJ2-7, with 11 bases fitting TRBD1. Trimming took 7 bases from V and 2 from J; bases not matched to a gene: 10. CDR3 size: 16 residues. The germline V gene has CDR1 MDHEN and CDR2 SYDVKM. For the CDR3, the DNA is TGTGCCAGCATCGAGGACAGGGGGCAATTCCCCTACGAGCAGTACTTC. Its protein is CASIEDRGQFPYEQYF.

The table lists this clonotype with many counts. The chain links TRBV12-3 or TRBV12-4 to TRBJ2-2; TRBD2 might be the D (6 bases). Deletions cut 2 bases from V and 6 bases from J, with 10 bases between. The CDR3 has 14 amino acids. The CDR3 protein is CASSLTSLAGELFF. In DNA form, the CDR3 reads TGTGCCAGCAGTTTAACTAGCTTGGCCGGGGAGCTGTTTTTT.

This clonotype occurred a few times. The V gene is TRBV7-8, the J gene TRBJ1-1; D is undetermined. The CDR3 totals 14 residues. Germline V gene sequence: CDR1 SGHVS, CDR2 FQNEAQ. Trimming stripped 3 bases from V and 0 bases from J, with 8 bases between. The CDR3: CASSFRTVNTEAFF. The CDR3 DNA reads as TGTGCCAGCAGCTTCAGGACGGTGAACACTGAAGCTTTCTTT.

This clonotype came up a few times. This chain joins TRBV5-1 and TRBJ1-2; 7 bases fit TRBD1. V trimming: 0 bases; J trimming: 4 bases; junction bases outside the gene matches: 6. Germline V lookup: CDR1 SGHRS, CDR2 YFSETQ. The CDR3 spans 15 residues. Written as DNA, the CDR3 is TGCGCCAGCAGCTTGGAGGGCGGGACAGCCTATGGCTACACCTTC. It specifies CASSLEGGTAYGYTF. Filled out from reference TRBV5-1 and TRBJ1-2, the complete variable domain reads KAGVTQTPRYLIKTRGQQVTLSCSPISGHRSVSWYQQTPGQGLQFLFEYFSETQRNKGNFPGRFSGRQFSNSRSEMNVSTLELGDSALYLCASSLEGGTAYGYTFGSGTRLTVV.